This passage covers 21 T cell receptor beta chains from one sample sequenced in a study of blood T cell repertoires in COVID-19. Assay: immunoSEQ multiplex PCR; the TCRdb copy retains only in-frame clones and omits some. Here the sample spans 300,000 to 350,000 clones, roughly 87% being singletons. The sequencing sample was made of peripheral blood. The receptors stem from a woman between 55 and 75 years old with COVID-19, enrolled during active disease.

This clone was counted once. J is TRBJ1-1 and V is TRBV11-2, with D maybe TRBD1 (5 bases). The germline V gene encodes CDR1 SGHAT and CDR2 FQNNGV. The CDR3 totals 15 residues. Trimming took off 1 base at V and 6 bases at J, with 15 bases between the two ends. CDR3 bases: TGTGCCAGCAGCTTAGCCCCCAGGGAGGGGTCTGAAGCTTTCTTT. Translated: CASSLAPREGSEAFF.

V usage is TRBV7-9 and J usage is TRBJ2-7, with D possibly being TRBD1 (6 bases). The length of the CDR3 is 15 residues. In germline, CDR1 is SEHNR, CDR2 FQNEAQ (reference sequence). Between the trimmed V and J ends, which lost 0 bases and 5 bases, there was a span of 14 bases. The DNA of the CDR3 is TGTGCCAGCAGCTTAGCGCTACAGGGACGGGACGAGCAGTACTTC. It codes for CASSLALQGRDEQYF.

V gene TRBV5-1 combines with J gene TRBJ1-4; D is unresolved. CDR3 length: 12 amino acids. Per the germline V gene, CDR1 is SGHRS and CDR2 is YFSETQ. Trimming removed 1 base at V and 5 bases at J, with 3 bases between. The CDR3 protein is CASSLTNEKLFF. The DNA of the CDR3 is TGCGCCAGCAGCTTGACAAATGAAAAACTGTTTTTT.

The chain links TRBV5-5 to TRBJ1-2; TRBD1 matches 11 bases. The CDR3 consists of 14 residues. The ends lost 0 bases at V and 7 bases at J; junction bases unmatched: 2. Germline values: CDR1 SGHKS, CDR2 YYEKEE (reference sequence). The CDR3 sequence is CASSLVGTGGGYTF. The CDR3 DNA sequence: TGTGCCAGCAGCTTGGTTGGGACAGGGGGTGGCTACACCTTC.

The chain couples TRBV2 to TRBJ2-5, with D possibly matching TRBD1 (6 bases). CDR1 SNHLY and CDR2 FYNNEI come from the germline V gene. The germline V and J ends were trimmed by 7 bases and 5 bases, with 11 bases remaining between them. The CDR3 is 12 residues long. This chain's CDR3 is CASNGQKETQYF. CDR3 bases: TGTGCCAGCAATGGACAGAAGGAGACCCAGTACTTC. Full variable domain (rest looked up from reference TRBV2 and TRBJ2-5): EPEVTQTPSHQVTQMGQEVILRCVPISNHLYFYWYRQILGQKVEFLVSFYNNEISEKSEIFDDQFSVERPDGSNFTLKIRSTKLEDSAMYFCASNGQKETQYFGPGTRLLVL.

This clone was counted between two and nine times. The rearrangement uses TRBV5-4 and TRBJ2-3; possibly TRBD1 for D (6 bases). Per germline, CDR1 SGHNT and CDR2 YYREEE (reference sequence). V was cut by 0 bases and J by 2 bases, with 10 bases left in between. CDR3 length equals 15 residues. The CDR3 here is CASSLEQGNTDTQYF. The DNA for the CDR3 is TGTGCCAGCAGCTTGGAGCAGGGGAACACAGATACGCAGTATTTT.

V and J are TRBV27 and TRBJ2-3, with D possibly matching TRBD2 (5 bases). The germline gives CDR1 MNHEY, CDR2 SMNVEV (reference sequence). The V gene lost 4 bases and the J gene lost 11 bases, with 13 bases spanning the gap. The CDR3 length is 12 residues. CDR3 DNA: TGTGCCAGCAGTTCCCCTTTGGGGAGGCAGTATTTT. Its protein product is CASSSPLGRQYF.

This rearrangement joins TRBV5-1 to TRBJ1-4; 8 positions match TRBD1. Per the germline V gene, CDR1 is SGHRS and CDR2 is YFSETQ. The J segment lost 3 bases and the V segment lost 4 bases, leaving 11 bases of the junction unmatched. There are 17 residues in the CDR3. CDR3 sequence (DNA): TGCGCCAGCAGCGGGACGGACAGGGCGAATCCTAATGAAAAACTGTTTTTT. This codes for CASSGTDRANPNEKLFF.

The J gene is TRBJ1-3, the V gene TRBV6-5; D gene unclear. Trimming pared 0 bases from V and 0 bases from J, leaving 9 bases between. Per the germline V gene, CDR1 is MNHEY and CDR2 is SVGAGI. This CDR3 comprises 16 residues. The CDR3 sequence: CASSYSTVDSGNTIYF. The CDR3 nucleotides are TGTGCCAGCAGTTACTCAACGGTCGACTCTGGAAACACCATATATTTT.

This chain joins TRBV25-1 and TRBJ1-2; D ambiguous. V dropped 2 bases and J dropped 3 bases, with 7 bases sitting between them. Germline lookup yields CDR1 MGHDK and CDR2 SYGVNS. The CDR3 consists of 13 residues. The CDR3 region has the DNA TGTGCCAGCAGTGAAAACGAGCACTATGGCTACACCTTC. Protein: CASSENEHYGYTF.

This chain links TRBV2 with TRBJ2-7; TRBD1 might be the D (5 bases). Germline V gene sequence: CDR1 SNHLY, CDR2 FYNNEI. The CDR3 extends over 15 amino acids. Trimming removed 3 bases from V and 3 bases from J, with 15 bases in between. Written as DNA, the CDR3 is TGTGCCAGCAGTGATACGTGGAAGGGGAACTACGAGCAGTACTTC. It encodes CASSDTWKGNYEQYF.

This sequence joins TRBV10-3 and TRBJ1-1; D possibly corresponds to TRBD1 (5 bases). Germline assignment: CDR1 ENHRY and CDR2 SYGVKD. The CDR3 length is 12 residues. Trimming removed 5 bases from V and 1 base from J, with 5 bases in between. CDR3 protein: CAISQGNTEAFF. The CDR3 DNA sequence: TGTGCCATCAGTCAGGGGAACACTGAAGCTTTCTTT.

V usage is TRBV27 and J usage is TRBJ2-5; TRBD1 agrees at 8 bases. CDR3 length: 15 amino acids. Germline CDR1 and CDR2: MNHEY and SMNVEV (reference sequence). V lost 5 bases, J lost 1 base, and 6 bases stayed unmatched. The CDR3 bases are TGTGCCAGCAGTCCGGGACAGGACATCCAAGAGACCCAGTACTTC. Its protein product is CASSPGQDIQETQYF.

The V and J genes are TRBV28 and TRBJ1-2; 7 positions agree with TRBD1. V shed 7 bases, J shed 3 bases, and the junction held 8 bases outside the gene matches. The germline gives CDR1 MDHEN, CDR2 SYDVKM. The CDR3 length is 14 residues. The CDR3 sequence: CASKLLDRDYGYTF. CDR3 nucleotides: TGTGCCAGCAAGCTACTTGACAGGGACTATGGCTACACCTTC.

CDR3 protein: CASSLAIQGGGSPLHF. The CDR3 bases are TGTGCCAGCAGTTTAGCGATCCAGGGAGGAGGATCACCCCTCCACTTT. The chain links TRBV27 to TRBJ1-6; D is possibly TRBD1 (5 bases). CDR3 length: 16 amino acids. V was clipped by 2 bases and J by 10 bases, with 18 bases between them. CDR1 MNHEY and CDR2 SMNVEV come from the germline V gene (reference sequence).

J is TRBJ1-1 and V is TRBV10-3; 8 nucleotides match TRBD1. CDR1 and CDR2 (germline): ENHRY, SYGVKD. The V segment lost 4 bases and the J segment 4 bases; nucleotides outside the gene matches: 5. This CDR3 has 14 amino acids. The CDR3 sequence: CAISATGAGTEAFF. CDR3 bases: TGTGCCATCAGTGCGACAGGGGCGGGCACTGAAGCTTTCTTT.

The V gene is TRBV11-2, the J gene TRBJ1-1; no firm D call. The V end lost 1 base, the J end lost 5 bases, and 8 bases lay between the germline ends. This CDR3 contains 13 residues. Germline CDR1 reads SGHAT; CDR2 reads FQNNGV. As DNA, the CDR3 is TGTGCCAGCAGCTTAGTCGGTGCTACTGAAGCTTTCTTT. This gives the protein CASSLVGATEAFF.

The V and J genes are TRBV6-5 and TRBJ1-3; a possible D gene is TRBD1 (5 bases). Germline V CDR1 and CDR2: MNHEY, SVGAGI. V was pared by 2 bases and J by 0 bases, with 11 bases between. The CDR3 runs 16 residues. The CDR3 coding sequence is TGTGCCAGCAGTTACACCAGGGTATACTCTGGAAACACCATATATTTT. Amino acids: CASSYTRVYSGNTIYF.

The V call is TRBV12-5, the J call TRBJ1-1; 12 bases line up with TRBD1. Germline CDR1 and CDR2: LGHNT and FRNRAP. The CDR3 totals 19 residues. The junction had 9 bases not matched to a gene; V was cut back by 0 bases and J by 1 base. The CDR3 DNA is TGTGCTAGTGGTTTGGTCCTGGGGACAGGGGGCGCGAGGAACACTGAAGCTTTCTTT. It encodes CASGLVLGTGGARNTEAFF.

This chain uses TRBV28 with TRBJ1-2, with D uncertain. Trimming left V 4 bases short and J 8 bases short, with 11 bases between. CDR1 MDHEN and CDR2 SYDVKM come from the germline V gene. The CDR3 consists of 12 residues. For the CDR3, the DNA is TGTGCCAGCAGTTCTGGGCCCCAGGGCTACACCTTC. It encodes CASSSGPQGYTF.

V is TRBV4-1 and J is TRBJ1-2; possible D gene TRBD1, 5 bases. V shed 0 bases and J shed 4 bases, with 21 bases lying between them. CDR1 is MGHRA and CDR2 is YSYEKL in the germline V gene. CDR3 length equals 18 residues. DNA of the CDR3: TGCGCCAGCAGCCAAGAGGAAGGGGCTCCACGTAGGAGCTATGGCTACACCTTC. It translates to CASSQEEGAPRRSYGYTF.